This paragraph reports one T cell receptor (beta chain). This clonotype was detected only a few times. The target of this receptor is not known. No clone much larger than this one lies a single base away; base qualities are absent. This sample is drawn from a study of early T cells in non-severe SARS-CoV-2 infection (dated by TCRdb to about 2021). Background on the whole study: Bulk RNA from unsorted whole blood was used for TCR sequencing, so alpha and beta chains could not be paired. Overall study results and their limits: VDJdb matching was skewed toward anti-spike CD8 responses and likely underestimated virus-specific expansions, missing private and CD4 specificities.

The CDR3 spans 13 residues, from the cysteine through the phenylalanine. The kept DNA is CDR3 alone, 39 bases in frame from the first base. Between the V and J ends, shortened by 6 bases and 0 bases respectively, the junction contains 8 bases. From a lookup of the germline V gene, CDR1 and CDR2 are SGHTA and FQGTGA. This was a case-control study nested in a cohort of healthcare workers in London, UK, who had nasopharyngeal swab PCR tests and blood samples taken every week. Healthcare workers were recruited during the week of the UK lockdown, between 23 and 31 March 2020, and followed weekly for up to roughly 15 weeks. Receptor libraries were prepared by 5' RACE. The reads were generated on a NextSeq 500. To correct for sequencing error and PCR bias, the TCR library protocol tagged individual cDNA molecules with unique molecular identifiers. TCR alpha and beta chains were both sequenced, and the abundances of alpha and beta sequences in each sample were closely correlated with each other. Per the original workflow: Decombinator V4 was used to perform V gene, J gene and CDR3 annotation of TCR sequences. Expanded TCRs were defined as changing significantly between any two time points under a Poisson model with p below 0.0001. TCR abundances were normalised to the total number of TCRs sequenced per sample and expressed as counts per million. TRAV1-2 paired with TRAJ12, TRAJ20 or TRAJ33 defined MAIT TCRs, while TRAV10 paired with TRAJ18 defined iNKT TCRs. VDJdb, accessed 1 November 2021, was searched for CMV, EBV and SARS-CoV-2 annotated TCRs, excluding TCRs annotated for multiple antigens. The raw public data were reprocessed by TCRdb itself: fastp quality trimming at Q25, MiXCR clonotype calling, in-frame beta chains only. Rows with one shared CDR3 protein collapse into an entry with the most common genes and DNA. TCRdb, rather than the study authors, made the V and J calls. The sample has tens of thousands of distinct CDR3 sequences on record, approximately 12% of them singletons. Of the sample, roughly 4.5% is held by the ten largest clones.

This chain joins TRBV7-3 to TRBJ1-1; the D region possibly corresponds to TRBD1 (5 bases align). Sequenced material: whole blood, taken at baseline. The clonotype originates from an adult who was a healthcare worker with PCR-confirmed SARS-CoV-2 infection or an uninfected control (not recorded which). CDR3 sequence: CASRVTVNTEAFF. The DNA reads TGTGCCAGCAGGGTGACAGTGAACACTGAAGCTTTCTTT.